This T cell receptor (beta chain) was recovered during a study of T cells in Graves' hyperthyroidism and ophthalmopathy. Trimming removed 8 bases from V and 2 bases from J, with 16 bases in between. CDR1 and CDR2 from the germline V gene are KGHSH and LQKENI. The CDR3 has 14 residues. It was RNA transcripts that yielded the amplified TCR beta CDR3 regions. RT-PCR in the first round (using the HTBI primer set) targeted the TCR CDR3. TCRdb passed the multiplex PCR reads through MiXCR, listing each CDR3 protein once. The sample consists of about 350,000 distinct CDR3 sequences, about 19% of them appearing once. This clonotype has ten or more counts.

This rearrangement joins TRBV18 to TRBJ2-7, with D tentatively TRBD1 (6 bases). The TCR sequence derives from a woman aged 18 to 35 with Graves' hyperthyroidism. The sequenced sample was blood. The CDR3 loop is CASTPTAGAYEQYF. CDR3 coding DNA: TGTGCCAGCACCCCTACGGCAGGGGCCTACGAGCAGTACTTC.